The 23 T cell receptor beta chains listed next were all sequenced from one sample in a study of blood T cell repertoires in COVID-19. Here immunoSEQ multiplex PCR was the method, and the copy in TCRdb shows in-frame clones only, minus some. The repertoire holds over 250,000 clones, roughly 80% seen once, with more than 1.2% in the top ten. Sequencing used peripheral blood. Source of these receptors: a human donor with COVID-19, enrolled during active disease. The donor label of this sample is uncertain.

This chain links TRBV20-1 with TRBJ2-2; D not resolved. This CDR3 contains 11 residues. In germline, CDR1 is DFQATT, CDR2 SNEGSKA (reference sequence). V lost 6 bases, J lost 5 bases, and 7 bases lay in between. This CDR3 is CSARRTGELFF. As DNA, the CDR3 is TGCAGTGCCCGTCGTACCGGGGAGCTGTTTTTT.

The chain carries TRBV7-2 and TRBJ2-5; tentative D call: TRBD1 (6 bases). Trimming shortened V by 5 bases and J by 3 bases, and 16 bases separated the two germline ends. The CDR3 contains 15 residues. CDR1 is SGHTA and CDR2 is FQGNSA in the germline V gene. CDR3 in DNA: TGTGCCAGCAGCCCGGACAGAACTCGAGAAGAGACCCAGTACTTC. It encodes CASSPDRTREETQYF.

This rearrangement joins TRBV5-1 to TRBJ2-1; 12 bases agree with TRBD2. Trimming took 3 bases from V and 9 from J; bases not matched to a gene: 7. The CDR3 is 15 amino acids. The germline V gene encodes CDR1 SGHRS and CDR2 YFSETQ. The CDR3 protein is CASSSTSGSKSEQFF. CDR3 sequence (DNA): TGCGCCAGCAGCTCGACTAGCGGGAGTAAGAGTGAGCAGTTCTTC. Drawing the rest from reference TRBV5-1 and TRBJ2-1, the complete variable domain is KAGVTQTPRYLIKTRGQQVTLSCSPISGHRSVSWYQQTPGQGLQFLFEYFSETQRNKGNFPGRFSGRQFSNSRSEMNVSTLELGDSALYLCASSSTSGSKSEQFFGPGTRLTVL.

This sequence joins TRBV6-5 and TRBJ1-1; maybe TRBD1 (5 bases). The germline V gene encodes CDR1 MNHEY and CDR2 SVGAGI. The CDR3 is 13 residues long. V was clipped by 7 bases and J by 4 bases, with 13 bases between them. The CDR3 DNA reads as TGTGCCAGCACCAGAACGACAGTCACTGAAGCTTTCTTT. It codes for CASTRTTVTEAFF.

The genes are TRBV5-6 and TRBJ2-1, with 9 bases aligning to TRBD2. J was trimmed by 8 bases and V by 4 bases; bases with no gene match: 7. This CDR3 spans 14 amino acids. Germline CDR1 reads SGHDT; CDR2 reads YYEEEE. The CDR3 here is CASSGPGLAYEQFF. The DNA of the CDR3 is TGTGCCAGCAGCGGACCGGGACTAGCCTATGAGCAGTTCTTC.

The CDR3 is CASSPLRVRGEKLFF. As DNA, the CDR3 is TGTGCCAGCAGTCCCCTCCGGGTTCGAGGTGAAAAACTGTTTTTT. This chain links TRBV28 with TRBJ1-4; D gene unclear. The CDR3 spans 15 residues. The germline V gene encodes CDR1 MDHEN and CDR2 SYDVKM. V was trimmed by 5 bases and J by 7 bases, leaving 17 bases between them.

The chain couples TRBV5-1 to TRBJ1-2; D possibly corresponds to TRBD1 (6 bases). Trimming removed 4 bases at V and 0 bases at J, with 10 bases between. CDR1 and CDR2 from the germline V gene are SGHRS and YFSETQ. The CDR3 loop spans 14 amino acids. Here the CDR3 reads CASSTGQTNYGYTF. CDR3 bases: TGCGCCAGCAGCACCGGACAGACTAACTATGGCTACACCTTC.

There are a few counts of this clone. The chain uses TRBV28 and TRBJ1-2; 7 bases fit TRBD1. V lost 6 bases and J lost 6; bases outside the gene matches: 16. This CDR3 contains 16 residues. CDR1 is MDHEN and CDR2 is SYDVKM in the germline V gene. The CDR3 DNA sequence: TGTGCCAGCAGCCCCGGAGACAGGGAACGGCGCGATGGCTACACCTTC. Translating it yields CASSPGDRERRDGYTF.

The chain links TRBV23-1 to TRBJ2-6; no firm D call. TRBV23-1 is an ORF, with its function uncertain. V lost 3 bases and J 0 bases, leaving 12 bases between the germline ends. The CDR3 covers 17 residues. The chain's CDR3 is CASSHGRQSSGANVLTF. Written as DNA, the CDR3 is TGCGCCAGCAGTCATGGCAGGCAAAGCTCTGGGGCCAACGTCCTGACTTTC.

The sample holds a few counts of this clone. This rearrangement joins TRBV24-1 to TRBJ2-2, with D hard to call. The CDR3 is made up of 12 amino acids. V shed 5 bases and J shed 6 bases, with 6 bases lying between them. CDR1 and CDR2 (germline): KGHDR, SFDVKD. The CDR3: CATSVTAGELFF. The CDR3 region has the DNA TGTGCCACCAGTGTCACGGCCGGGGAGCTGTTTTTT.

On this clone: Additional DNA sequences in this sample encode the identical CDR3. V gene TRBV7-3 combines with J gene TRBJ2-1, with TRBD2 identical over 13 bases. CDR3 length: 15 amino acids. CDR1 and CDR2 from the germline V gene are SGHTA and FQGTGA. The V segment lost 5 bases and the J segment 7 bases; nucleotides outside the gene matches: 5. CDR3 nucleotides: TGTGCCAGCAGCCCTGGACTAGCGGGAGAAAATGAGCAGTTCTTC. Its protein is CASSPGLAGENEQFF. The full variable domain, its missing parts supplied by reference TRBV7-3 and TRBJ2-1, is GAGVSQTPSNKVTEKGKYVELRCDPISGHTALYWYRQSLGQGPEFLIYFQGTGAADDSGLPNDRFFAVRPEGSVSTLKIQRTERGDSAVYLCASSPGLAGENEQFFGPGTRLTVL.

With regard to this clone: The same CDR3 can be traced to other DNA sequences in this sample. V gene TRBV6-5 combines with J gene TRBJ2-2; no reliable D call. V was pared by 6 bases and J by 4 bases, with 3 bases between. Germline V gene lookup returns CDR1 MNHEY and CDR2 SVGAGI. The CDR3 loop spans 11 amino acids. The CDR3 here is CASSRTGELFF. Written as DNA, the CDR3 is TGTGCCAGCAGCCGCACCGGGGAGCTGTTTTTT.

The J gene is TRBJ2-3, the V gene TRBV7-2; no firm D call. With 6 bases removed from V and 4 bases from J, the gap between germline ends came to 14 bases. The CDR3 loop spans 14 amino acids. The germline gives CDR1 SGHTA, CDR2 FQGNSA. The CDR3 coding sequence is TGTGCCAGCAGGCCCCCGGCAGGTGCAGATACGCAGTATTTT. It specifies CASRPPAGADTQYF.

The chain employs TRBV3-1 (or the pseudogene TRBV3-2) and TRBJ2-3; 7 bases agree with TRBD1. Germline assignment: CDR1 LGHDT and CDR2 YNNKEL (reference sequence). The V segment lost 6 bases and the J segment 0 bases; nucleotides outside the gene matches: 9. The CDR3 loop spans 16 amino acids. CDR3 DNA sequence: TGTGCCAGCAGGAGGACAGGAGTCCCTAGCACAGATACGCAGTATTTT. Its protein is CASRRTGVPSTDTQYF.

This clone was counted between two and nine times. V gene TRBV29-1 combines with J gene TRBJ2-7; 10 nucleotides line up with TRBD2. This CDR3 has 13 residues. Trimming took 2 bases from V and 7 from J; bases not matched to a gene: 5. Germline V gene data show CDR1 as SQVTM and CDR2 as ANQGSEA. The CDR3 reads CSVETSGTGEQYF. The DNA for the CDR3 is TGCAGCGTTGAAACTAGCGGGACGGGTGAGCAGTACTTC.

The chain is built from TRBV9 and TRBJ2-7; possibly TRBD2 for D (6 bases). CDR1 and CDR2 from the germline V gene are SGDLS and YYNGEE. The length of the CDR3 is 14 residues. V gave up 0 bases and J gave up 5 bases, with 12 bases separating them. The CDR3 DNA reads TGTGCCAGCAGCGTAGCGGGAGTTGCCAACGAGCAGTACTTC. Amino acids: CASSVAGVANEQYF.

This rearrangement joins TRBV11-2 to TRBJ2-7; D is perhaps TRBD2 (6 bases). Germline-derived CDR1 and CDR2 are SGHAT and FQNNGV. The CDR3 contains 14 residues. Trimming removed 3 bases from V and 7 bases from J, with 16 bases in between. The CDR3 loop reads CASSFPVEGQEQYF. The CDR3 bases are TGTGCCAGCAGCTTCCCCGTGGAGGGTCAGGAGCAGTACTTC.

V and J are TRBV25-1 and TRBJ1-6, with D perhaps matching TRBD1 (6 bases). The V gene's germline CDR1 is MGHDK and CDR2 SYGVNS. The CDR3 consists of 15 residues. V lost 1 base and J lost 10, with 14 bases in between. CDR3: CASSESYGGLSPLHF. CDR3 DNA sequence: TGTGCCAGCAGTGAATCATACGGGGGGCTCTCACCCCTCCACTTT.

This sequence joins TRBV4-1 and TRBJ2-1; a possible D gene is TRBD2 (7 bases). The germline gives CDR1 MGHRA, CDR2 YSYEKL. V was clipped by 8 bases and J by 2 bases, with 19 bases between them. The CDR3 totals 16 residues. The CDR3 loop is CASGPGGRGTYNEQFF. In DNA form, the CDR3 reads TGCGCCAGCGGCCCCGGGGGGCGCGGGACCTACAATGAGCAGTTCTTC.

This rearrangement joins TRBV28 to TRBJ1-1; the D is unclear. Trimming shortened V by 3 bases and J by 3 bases, and 11 bases separated the two germline ends. Germline V gene lookup returns CDR1 MDHEN and CDR2 SYDVKM. CDR3 length equals 14 residues. The CDR3 nucleotides are TGTGCCAGCAGTTTCCCTCCAGAGGACACTGAAGCTTTCTTT. It codes for CASSFPPEDTEAFF.

The chain uses TRBV30 and TRBJ1-1; unclear D gene. CDR3 length: 13 residues. V gave up 4 bases and J gave up 0 bases, with 9 bases separating them. The germline gives CDR1 GTSNPN, CDR2 SVGIG (reference sequence). The CDR3 is CAWTPRLNTEAFF. Here the CDR3 DNA reads TGTGCCTGGACCCCCAGGCTGAACACTGAAGCTTTCTTT. Looking up the rest from reference TRBV30 and TRBJ1-1 gives the full variable domain: SQTIHQWPATLVQPVGSPLSLECTVEGTSNPNLYWYRQAAGRGLQLLFYSVGIGQISSEVPQNLSASRPQDRQFILSSKKLLLSDSGFYLCAWTPRLNTEAFFGQGTRLTVV.

This clone was counted a few times. CDR3 nucleotide sequence: TGCGCCAGCAGCCCCCCCGGGGGATCCAACTATGGCTACACCTTC. Protein sequence: CASSPPGGSNYGYTF. J is TRBJ1-2 and V is TRBV4-1; perhaps TRBD1 as D (5 bases). Germline lookup yields CDR1 MGHRA and CDR2 YSYEKL. CDR3 length: 15 residues. Between the trimmed V and J ends, which lost 4 bases and 2 bases, there was a span of 14 bases.

The V call is TRBV7-2, the J call TRBJ1-5; 7 bases map to TRBD1. This CDR3 contains 16 residues. The V segment lost 1 base and the J segment 2 bases; nucleotides outside the gene matches: 5. Per the germline V gene, CDR1 is SGHTA and CDR2 is FQGNSA. CDR3 nucleotides: TGTGCCAGCAGCTTAGGAGGGGGCATACGCAATCAGCCCCAGCATTTT. Translated: CASSLGGGIRNQPQHF.